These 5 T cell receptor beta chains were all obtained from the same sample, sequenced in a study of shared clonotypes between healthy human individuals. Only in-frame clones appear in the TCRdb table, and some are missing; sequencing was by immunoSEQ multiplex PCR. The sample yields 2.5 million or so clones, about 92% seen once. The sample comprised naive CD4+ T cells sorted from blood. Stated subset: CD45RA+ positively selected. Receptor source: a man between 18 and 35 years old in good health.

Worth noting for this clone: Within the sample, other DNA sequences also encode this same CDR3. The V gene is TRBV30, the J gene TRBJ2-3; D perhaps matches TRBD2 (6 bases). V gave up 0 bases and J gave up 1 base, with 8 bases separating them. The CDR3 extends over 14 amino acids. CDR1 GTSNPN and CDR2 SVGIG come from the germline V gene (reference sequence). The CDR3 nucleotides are TGTGCCTGGAGTGTACTAGCCGGCACAGATACGCAGTATTTT. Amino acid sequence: CAWSVLAGTDTQYF.

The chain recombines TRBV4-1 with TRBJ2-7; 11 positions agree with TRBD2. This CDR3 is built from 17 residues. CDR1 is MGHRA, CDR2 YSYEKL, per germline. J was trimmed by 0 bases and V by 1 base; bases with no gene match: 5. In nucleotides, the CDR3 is TGCGCCAGCAGCCAAGTACTAGCGGGGGCCAGCTCCTACGAGCAGTACTTC. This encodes CASSQVLAGASSYEQYF.

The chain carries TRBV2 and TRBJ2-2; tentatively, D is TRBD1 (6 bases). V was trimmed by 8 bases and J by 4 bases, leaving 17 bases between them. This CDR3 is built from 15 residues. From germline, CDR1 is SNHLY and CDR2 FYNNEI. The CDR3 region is CASVSRAGATGELFF. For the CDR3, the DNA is TGTGCCAGCGTGAGTAGGGCAGGGGCCACCGGGGAGCTGTTTTTT.

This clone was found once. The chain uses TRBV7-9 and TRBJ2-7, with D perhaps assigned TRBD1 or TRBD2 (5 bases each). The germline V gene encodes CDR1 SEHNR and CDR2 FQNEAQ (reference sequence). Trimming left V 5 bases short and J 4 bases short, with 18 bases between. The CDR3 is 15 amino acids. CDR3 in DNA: TGTGCCAGCAGCAACCCCCGGGACGGTAGATACGAGCAGTACTTC. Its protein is CASSNPRDGRYEQYF.

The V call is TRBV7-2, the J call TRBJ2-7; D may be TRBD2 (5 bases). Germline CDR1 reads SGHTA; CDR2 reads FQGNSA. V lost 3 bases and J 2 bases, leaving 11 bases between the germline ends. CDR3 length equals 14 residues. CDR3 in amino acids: CASSLLGSPYEQYF. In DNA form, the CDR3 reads TGTGCCAGCAGCTTGTTGGGGAGTCCCTACGAGCAGTACTTC. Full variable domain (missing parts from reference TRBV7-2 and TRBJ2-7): GAGVSQSPSNKVTEKGKDVELRCDPISGHTALYWYRQSLGQGLEFLIYFQGNSAPDKSGLPSDRFSAERTGGSVSTLTIQRTQQEDSAVYLCASSLLGSPYEQYFGPGTRLTVT.